This entry features one T cell receptor beta chain sequence. Participant age was roughly 18 to 89 years, and participants resided in approximately 24 US areas. Participant-given clinical history determined each cohort assignment. Trimming left V 10 bases short and J 4 bases short, with 10 bases between. The CDR3 consists of 11 residues. Germline assignment: CDR1 ENHRY and CDR2 SYGVKD. This sample was included in a study of blood T cell repertoires in COVID-19. The wider study: Two negative PCRs, clearance, or symptom resolution were required of recovered Cohort 3 donors. Material from acute and convalescent COVID-19 was sourced from the United States, Italy and Spain.

This table comes from immunoSEQ multiplex PCR, and its TCRdb copy is limited to in-frame clones, with some not included. The data show 330,000 or so clones, 80% to 90% seen once. The sequence derives from a middle-aged man in a cohort exposed to, infected with or recovered from COVID-19 (not recorded which). The V and J genes are TRBV10-3 and TRBJ1-1; D gene unclear. What was sequenced was PBMCs or T cells enriched from blood (not recorded which). CDR3 protein: CASSGSTEAFF. CDR3 coding DNA: TGTGCCAGCAGCGGGTCCACTGAAGCTTTCTTT.